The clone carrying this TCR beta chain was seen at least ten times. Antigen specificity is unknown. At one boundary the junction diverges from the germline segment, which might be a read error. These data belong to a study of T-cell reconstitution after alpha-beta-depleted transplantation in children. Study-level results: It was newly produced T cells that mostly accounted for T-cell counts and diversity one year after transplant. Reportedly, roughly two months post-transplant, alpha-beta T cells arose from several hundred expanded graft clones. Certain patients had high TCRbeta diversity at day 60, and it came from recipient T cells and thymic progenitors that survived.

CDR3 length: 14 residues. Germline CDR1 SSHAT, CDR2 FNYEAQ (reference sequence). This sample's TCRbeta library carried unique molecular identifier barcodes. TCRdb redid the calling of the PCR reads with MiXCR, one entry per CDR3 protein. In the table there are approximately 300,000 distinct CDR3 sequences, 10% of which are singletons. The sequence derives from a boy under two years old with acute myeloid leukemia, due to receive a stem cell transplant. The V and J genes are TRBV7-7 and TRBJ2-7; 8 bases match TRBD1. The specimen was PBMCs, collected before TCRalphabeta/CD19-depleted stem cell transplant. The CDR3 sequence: CASSLSSQGGEQYF. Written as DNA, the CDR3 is TGTGCTAGCAGCTTATCATCACAGGGGGGAGAGCAGTACTTC.